The clone carrying this T cell receptor (beta chain) appeared many times. Its antigen is not identified. The data were taken from a study of T cells after yellow fever vaccination. Findings of the study overall: Reappearing after the booster were most of the clones from primary vaccination (roughly 96% CD4, around 90% CD8). Compared with primary, the secondary response was weaker and peaked at day 5, not 15. Although most clonotypes did not, a small share appeared in both CD4 and CD8 compartments.

Germline values: CDR1 MNHEY, CDR2 SVGAGI. The CDR3 consists of 14 residues. After removal of 6 bases from V and 13 bases from J, the junction contained 13 bases not matched to a gene. Conversion of TCR transcripts into cDNA relied on 5'RACE template switching, which added a universal primer site and UMIs. One entry per CDR3 protein, called by TCRdb with MiXCR from the 5' RACE reads. This table has approximately 260,000 distinct CDR3 sequences, around 4.9% appearing once. This chain uses TRBV6-5 with TRBJ2-1, with 9 bases lining up with TRBD1. The source was CD4+ T cells sorted from PBMCs, collected on the day of the yellow fever booster vaccination. This clonotype originated in a man younger than 35 who received the YFV17D yellow fever vaccine. DNA of the CDR3: TGTGCCAGCAGACGGGACAGGGATCTCTCAGCCCAGTTCTTC. It translates to CASRRDRDLSAQFF.